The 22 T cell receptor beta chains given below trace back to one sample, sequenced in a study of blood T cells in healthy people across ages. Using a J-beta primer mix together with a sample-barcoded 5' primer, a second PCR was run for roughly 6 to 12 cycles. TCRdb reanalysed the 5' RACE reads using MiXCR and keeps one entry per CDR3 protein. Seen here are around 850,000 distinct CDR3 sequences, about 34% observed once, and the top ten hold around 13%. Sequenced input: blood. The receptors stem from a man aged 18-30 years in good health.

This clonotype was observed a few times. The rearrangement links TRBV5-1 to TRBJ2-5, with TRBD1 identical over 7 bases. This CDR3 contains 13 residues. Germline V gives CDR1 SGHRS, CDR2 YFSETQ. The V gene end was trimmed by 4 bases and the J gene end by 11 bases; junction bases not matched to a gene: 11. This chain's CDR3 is CASSQGVDNEQYF. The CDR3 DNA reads TGCGCCAGCAGCCAGGGGGTTGACAATGAGCAGTACTTC.

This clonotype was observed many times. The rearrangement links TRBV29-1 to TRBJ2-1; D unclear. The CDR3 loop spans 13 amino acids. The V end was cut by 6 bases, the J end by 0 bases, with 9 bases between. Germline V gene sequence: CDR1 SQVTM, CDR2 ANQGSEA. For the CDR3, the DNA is TGCAGCGTCCTACAAGCCTCCTACAATGAGCAGTTCTTC. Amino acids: CSVLQASYNEQFF.

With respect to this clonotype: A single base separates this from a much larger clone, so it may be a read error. CDR3 DNA: TGTGCCAGCACCCCCGGACTAGCGGGAAGTACGCAGTATTTT. Protein product: CASTPGLAGSTQYF. The chain carries TRBV12-3 or TRBV12-4 and TRBJ2-3, with TRBD2 matching 12 bases. The CDR3 has 14 residues. V lost 7 bases and J lost 8; bases outside the gene matches: 7.

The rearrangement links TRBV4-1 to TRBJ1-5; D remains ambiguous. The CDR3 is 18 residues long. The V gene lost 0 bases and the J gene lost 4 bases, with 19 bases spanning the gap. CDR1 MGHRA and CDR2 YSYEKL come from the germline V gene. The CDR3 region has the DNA TGCGCCAGCAGCCAAGATCTTGGTCGAACAAGGGCTAATCAGCCCCAGCATTTT. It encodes CASSQDLGRTRANQPQHF.

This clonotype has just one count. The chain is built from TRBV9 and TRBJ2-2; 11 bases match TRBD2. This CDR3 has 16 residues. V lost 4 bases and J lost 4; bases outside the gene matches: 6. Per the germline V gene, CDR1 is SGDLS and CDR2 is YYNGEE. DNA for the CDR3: TGTGCCAGCAGCTTAGCGGGAGGGCCTAGCACCGGGGAGCTGTTTTTT. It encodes CASSLAGGPSTGELFF.

CDR3 region: CASSLEVFYQETQYF. CDR3 sequence (DNA): TGTGCCAGCAGTTTGGAAGTCTTCTACCAAGAGACCCAGTACTTC. V gene TRBV12-3 or TRBV12-4 combines with J gene TRBJ2-5; the D is unclear. The germline V and J ends were trimmed by 3 bases and 0 bases, with 11 bases remaining between them. CDR3 length: 15 residues.

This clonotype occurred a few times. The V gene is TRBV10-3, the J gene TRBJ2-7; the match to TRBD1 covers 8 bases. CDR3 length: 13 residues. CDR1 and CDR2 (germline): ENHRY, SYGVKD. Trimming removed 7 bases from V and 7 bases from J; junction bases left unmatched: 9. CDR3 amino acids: CAITGGSYNEQYF. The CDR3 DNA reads TGTGCCATCACAGGGGGCTCCTACAATGAGCAGTACTTC.

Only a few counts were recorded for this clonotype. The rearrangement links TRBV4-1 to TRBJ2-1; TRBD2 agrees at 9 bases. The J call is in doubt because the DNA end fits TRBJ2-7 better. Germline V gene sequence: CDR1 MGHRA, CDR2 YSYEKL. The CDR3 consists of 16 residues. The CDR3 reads CASSLPASGTYNEQYF. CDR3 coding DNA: TGCGCCAGCAGCCTACCGGCTAGCGGGACCTACAATGAGCAGTACTTC.

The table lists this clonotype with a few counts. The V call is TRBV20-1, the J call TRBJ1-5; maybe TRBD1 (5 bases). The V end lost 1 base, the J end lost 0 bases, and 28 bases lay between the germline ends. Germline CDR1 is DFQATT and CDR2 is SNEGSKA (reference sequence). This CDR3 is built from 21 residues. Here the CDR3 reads CSARGLPNRDGYPHSNQPQHF. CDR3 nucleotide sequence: TGCAGTGCTAGAGGCCTTCCGAACCGGGACGGTTATCCTCATAGCAATCAGCCCCAGCATTTT.

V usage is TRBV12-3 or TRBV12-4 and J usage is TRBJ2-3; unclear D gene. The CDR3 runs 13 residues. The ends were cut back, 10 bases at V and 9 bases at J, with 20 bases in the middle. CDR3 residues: CATEETPDATQYF. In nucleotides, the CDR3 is TGTGCCACAGAGGAGACTCCGGATGCCACGCAGTATTTT.

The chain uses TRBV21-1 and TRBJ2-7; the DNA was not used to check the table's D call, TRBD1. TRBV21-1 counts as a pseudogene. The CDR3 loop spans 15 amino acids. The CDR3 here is CASSSKRTAPYEQYF. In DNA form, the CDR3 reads TGTGCCAGCAGCTCGAAGAGGACAGCCCCCTACGAGCAGTACTTC.

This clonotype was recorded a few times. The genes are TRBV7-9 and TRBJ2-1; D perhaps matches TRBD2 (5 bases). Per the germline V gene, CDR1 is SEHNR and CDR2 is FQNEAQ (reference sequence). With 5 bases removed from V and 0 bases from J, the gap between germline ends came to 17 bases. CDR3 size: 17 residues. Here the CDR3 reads CASSPPPSQSSYNEQFF. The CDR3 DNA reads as TGTGCCAGCAGCCCACCCCCTAGCCAAAGCTCCTACAATGAGCAGTTCTTC.

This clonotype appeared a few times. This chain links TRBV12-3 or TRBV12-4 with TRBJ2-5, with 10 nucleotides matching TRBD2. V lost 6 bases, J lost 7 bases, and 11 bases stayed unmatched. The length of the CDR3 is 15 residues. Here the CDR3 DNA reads TGTGCCAGCAGCCCGACTAGCGGGTCATCGGGGACCCAGTACTTC. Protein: CASSPTSGSSGTQYF.

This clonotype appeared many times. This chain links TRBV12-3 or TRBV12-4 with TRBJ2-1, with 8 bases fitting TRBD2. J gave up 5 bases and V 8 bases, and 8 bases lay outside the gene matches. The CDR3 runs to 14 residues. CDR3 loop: CASQLLAGHNEQFF. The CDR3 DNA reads TGTGCCAGCCAACTCCTAGCGGGTCACAATGAGCAGTTCTTC.

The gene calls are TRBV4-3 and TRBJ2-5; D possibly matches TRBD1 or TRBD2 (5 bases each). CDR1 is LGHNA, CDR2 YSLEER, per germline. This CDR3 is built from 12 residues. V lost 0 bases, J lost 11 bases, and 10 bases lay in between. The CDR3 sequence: CASSQDLGEQYF. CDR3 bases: TGCGCCAGCAGCCAAGACTTGGGGGAGCAGTACTTC.

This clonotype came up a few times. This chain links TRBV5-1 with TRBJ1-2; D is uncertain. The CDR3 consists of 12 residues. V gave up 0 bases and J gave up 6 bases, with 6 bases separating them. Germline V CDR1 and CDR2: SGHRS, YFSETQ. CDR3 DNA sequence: TGCGCCAGCAGCTTGGGTCCCCATGGCTACACCTTC. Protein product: CASSLGPHGYTF.

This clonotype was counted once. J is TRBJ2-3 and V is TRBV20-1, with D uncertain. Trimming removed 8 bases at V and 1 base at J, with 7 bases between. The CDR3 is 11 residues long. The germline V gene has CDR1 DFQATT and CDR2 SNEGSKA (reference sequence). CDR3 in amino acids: CSIPGTDTQYF. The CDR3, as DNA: TGCAGTATTCCTGGCACAGATACGCAGTATTTT.

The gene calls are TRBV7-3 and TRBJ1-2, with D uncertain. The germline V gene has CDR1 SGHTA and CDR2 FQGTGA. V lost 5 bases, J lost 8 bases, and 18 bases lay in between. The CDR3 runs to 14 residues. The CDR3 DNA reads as TGTGCCAGCAGCCCGCGGTCAGGCAGAGAGGGCTACACCTTC. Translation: CASSPRSGREGYTF.

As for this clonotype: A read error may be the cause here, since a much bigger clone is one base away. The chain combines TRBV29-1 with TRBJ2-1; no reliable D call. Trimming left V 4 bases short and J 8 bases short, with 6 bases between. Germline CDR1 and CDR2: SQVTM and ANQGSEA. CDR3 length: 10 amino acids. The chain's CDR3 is CSVGGDEQFF. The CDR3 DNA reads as TGCAGCGTTGGTGGGGATGAGCAGTTCTTC.

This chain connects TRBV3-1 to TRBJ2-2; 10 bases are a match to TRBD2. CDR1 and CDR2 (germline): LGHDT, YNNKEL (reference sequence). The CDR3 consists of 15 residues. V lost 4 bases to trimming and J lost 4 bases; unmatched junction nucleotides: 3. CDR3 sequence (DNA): TGTGCCAGCAGCCCTAGCGGGAGTATCACCGGGGAGCTGTTTTTT. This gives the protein CASSPSGSITGELFF.

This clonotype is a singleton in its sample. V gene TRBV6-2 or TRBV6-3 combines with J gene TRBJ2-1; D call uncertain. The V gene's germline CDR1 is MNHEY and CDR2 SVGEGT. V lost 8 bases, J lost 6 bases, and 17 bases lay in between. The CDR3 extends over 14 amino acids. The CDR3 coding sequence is TGTGCCAGCCAATCGGGCCAAGGACCCAATGAGCAGTTCTTC. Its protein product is CASQSGQGPNEQFF.

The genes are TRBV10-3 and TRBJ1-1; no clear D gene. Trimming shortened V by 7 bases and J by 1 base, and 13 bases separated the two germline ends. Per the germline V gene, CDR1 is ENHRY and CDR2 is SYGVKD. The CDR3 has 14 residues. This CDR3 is CAITSGLQNTEAFF. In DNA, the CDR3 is TGTGCCATCACTTCCGGGCTGCAGAACACTGAAGCTTTCTTT.